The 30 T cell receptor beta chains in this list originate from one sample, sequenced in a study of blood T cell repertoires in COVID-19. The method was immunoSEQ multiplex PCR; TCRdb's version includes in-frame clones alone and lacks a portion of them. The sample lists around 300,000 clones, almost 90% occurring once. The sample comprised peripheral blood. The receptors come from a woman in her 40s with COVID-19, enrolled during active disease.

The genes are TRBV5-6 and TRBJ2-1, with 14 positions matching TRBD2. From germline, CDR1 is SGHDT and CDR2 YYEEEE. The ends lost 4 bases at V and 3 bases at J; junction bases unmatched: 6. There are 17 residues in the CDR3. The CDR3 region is CASSPRTSGRIYNEQFF. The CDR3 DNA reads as TGTGCCAGCAGCCCGCGGACTAGCGGGAGGATCTACAATGAGCAGTTCTTC.

CDR3 protein: CASSYPRGGVKETQYF. The CDR3, as DNA: TGTGCCAGCAGTTACCCTCGCGGGGGGGTAAAAGAGACCCAGTACTTC. This rearrangement joins TRBV6-2 or TRBV6-3 to TRBJ2-5; 9 nucleotides agree with TRBD2. With V trimmed by 2 bases and J by 3 bases, 7 bases remained unmatched. Germline V gene data show CDR1 as MNHEY and CDR2 as SVGEGT. This CDR3 is 16 amino acids long.

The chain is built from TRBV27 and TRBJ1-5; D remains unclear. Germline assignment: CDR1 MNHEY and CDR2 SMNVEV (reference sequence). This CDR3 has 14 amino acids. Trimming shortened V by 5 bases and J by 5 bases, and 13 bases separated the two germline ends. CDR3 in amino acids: CASSLISGDQPQHF. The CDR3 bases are TGTGCCAGCAGTCTAATATCCGGGGATCAGCCCCAGCATTTT.

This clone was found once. CDR3 in DNA: TGCGCCAGCAGCCAAGATCTTGGGACAGGGCAAGAGACCCAGTACTTC. It codes for CASSQDLGTGQETQYF. This chain uses TRBV4-3 with TRBJ2-5; the match to TRBD1 covers 9 bases. Losses at the gene ends were 0 bases for V and 2 bases for J; bases not matched to a gene: 4. Per germline, CDR1 LGHNA and CDR2 YSLEER. This CDR3 contains 16 residues.

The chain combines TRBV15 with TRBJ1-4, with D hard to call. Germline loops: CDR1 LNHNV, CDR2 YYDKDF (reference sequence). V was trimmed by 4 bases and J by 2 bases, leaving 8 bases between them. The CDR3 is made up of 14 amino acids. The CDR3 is CATSIAPTNEKLFF. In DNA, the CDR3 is TGTGCCACCAGCATAGCTCCTACTAATGAAAAACTGTTTTTT.

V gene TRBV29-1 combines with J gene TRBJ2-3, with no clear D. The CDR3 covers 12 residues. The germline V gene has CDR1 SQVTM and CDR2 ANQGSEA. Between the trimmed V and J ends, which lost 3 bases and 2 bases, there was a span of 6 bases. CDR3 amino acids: CSVDPTTDTQYF. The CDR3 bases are TGCAGCGTTGATCCTACCACAGATACGCAGTATTTT.

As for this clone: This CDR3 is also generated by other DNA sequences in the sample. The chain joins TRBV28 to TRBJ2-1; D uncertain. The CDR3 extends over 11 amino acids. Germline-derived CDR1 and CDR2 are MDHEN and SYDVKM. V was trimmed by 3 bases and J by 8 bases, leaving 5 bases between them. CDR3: CASSFPDEQFF. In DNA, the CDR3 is TGTGCCAGCAGTTTCCCGGATGAGCAGTTCTTC.

CDR3 residues: CASSLGGTGSEAFF. As DNA, the CDR3 is TGTGCCAGCAGCTTGGGAGGGACAGGGTCTGAAGCTTTCTTT. The chain recombines TRBV5-8 with TRBJ1-1; 9 positions match TRBD1. This CDR3 contains 14 residues. V dropped 0 bases and J dropped 6; count of bases not matched to a gene: 3. From germline, CDR1 is SGHTS and CDR2 YDEGEE. Full variable domain (outside the CDR3, taken from reference TRBV5-8 and TRBJ1-1): EAGVTQSPTHLIKTRGQQATLRCSPISGHTSVYWYQQALGLGLQFLLWYDEGEERNRGNFPPRFSGRQFPNYSSELNVNALELEDSALYLCASSLGGTGSEAFFGQGTRLTVV.

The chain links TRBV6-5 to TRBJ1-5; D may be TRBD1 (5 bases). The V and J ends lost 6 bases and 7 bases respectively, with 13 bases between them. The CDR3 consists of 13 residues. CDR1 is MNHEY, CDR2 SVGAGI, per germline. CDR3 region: CASSPRGGQPQHF. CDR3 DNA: TGTGCCAGCAGCCCACGGGGGGGACAGCCCCAGCATTTT.

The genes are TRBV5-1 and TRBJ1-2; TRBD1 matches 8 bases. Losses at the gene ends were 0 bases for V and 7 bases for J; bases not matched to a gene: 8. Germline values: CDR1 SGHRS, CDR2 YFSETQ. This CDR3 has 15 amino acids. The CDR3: CASSLAGTGRSGYTF. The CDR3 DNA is TGCGCCAGCAGCTTGGCCGGGACAGGCAGGTCTGGCTACACCTTC.

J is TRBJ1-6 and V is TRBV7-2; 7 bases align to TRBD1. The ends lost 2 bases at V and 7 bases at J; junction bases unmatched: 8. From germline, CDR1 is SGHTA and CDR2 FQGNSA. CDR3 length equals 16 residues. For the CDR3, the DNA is TGTGCCAGCAGCTTAATAGGGGGCGCACGAAATTCACCCCTCCACTTT. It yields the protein CASSLIGGARNSPLHF.

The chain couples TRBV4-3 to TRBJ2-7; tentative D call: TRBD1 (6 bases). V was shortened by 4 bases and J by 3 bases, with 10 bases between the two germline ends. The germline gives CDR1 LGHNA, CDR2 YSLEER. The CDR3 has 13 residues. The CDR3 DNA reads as TGCGCCAGCAGCCGGGACACTTTCTACGAGCAGTACTTC. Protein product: CASSRDTFYEQYF.

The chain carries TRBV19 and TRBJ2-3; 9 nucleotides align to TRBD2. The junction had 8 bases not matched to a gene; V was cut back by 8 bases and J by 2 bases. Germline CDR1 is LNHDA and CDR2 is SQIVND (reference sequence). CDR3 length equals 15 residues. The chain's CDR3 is CASRPLAGPTDTQYF. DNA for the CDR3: TGTGCCAGTCGTCCCCTAGCGGGACCCACAGATACGCAGTATTTT.

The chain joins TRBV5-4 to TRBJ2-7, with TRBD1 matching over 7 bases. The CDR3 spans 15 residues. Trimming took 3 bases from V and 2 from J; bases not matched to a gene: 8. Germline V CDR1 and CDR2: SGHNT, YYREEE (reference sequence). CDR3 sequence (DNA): TGTGCCAGCAGCTCCCGGGACAGCAATCCCTACGAGCAGTACTTC. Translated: CASSSRDSNPYEQYF. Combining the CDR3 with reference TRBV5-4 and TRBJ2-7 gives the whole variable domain ETGVTQSPTHLIKTRGQQVTLRCSSQSGHNTVSWYQQALGQGPQFIFQYYREEENGRGNFPPRFSGLQFPNYSSELNVNALELDDSALYLCASSSRDSNPYEQYFGPGTRLTVT.

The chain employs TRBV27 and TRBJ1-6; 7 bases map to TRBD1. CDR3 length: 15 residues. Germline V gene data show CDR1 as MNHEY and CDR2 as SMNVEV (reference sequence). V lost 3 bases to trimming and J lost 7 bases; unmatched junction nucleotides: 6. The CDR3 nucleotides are TGTGCCAGCAGTTTTCGGGGACAGCTCAATTCACCCCTCCACTTT. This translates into CASSFRGQLNSPLHF.

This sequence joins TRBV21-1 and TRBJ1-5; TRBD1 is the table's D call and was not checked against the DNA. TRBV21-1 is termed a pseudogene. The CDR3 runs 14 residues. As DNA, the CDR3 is TGTGCCACCTCTCGACAGGGGGCTGCCCAGCCCCAGCATTTT. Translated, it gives CATSRQGAAQPQHF.

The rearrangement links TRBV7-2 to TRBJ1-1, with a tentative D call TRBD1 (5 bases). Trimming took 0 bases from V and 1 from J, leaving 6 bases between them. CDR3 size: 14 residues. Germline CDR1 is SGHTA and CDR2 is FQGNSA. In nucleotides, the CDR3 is TGTGCCAGCAGCTTAGCAGGGGAGAACACTGAAGCTTTCTTT. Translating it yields CASSLAGENTEAFF.

As DNA, the CDR3 is TGTGCCAGCAGCCACCCCCGGGGCAGGGGCGGCAATCAGCCCCAGCATTTT. It yields the protein CASSHPRGRGGNQPQHF. J is TRBJ1-5 and V is TRBV14, with TRBD1 as a possible D gene (6 bases). Trimming left V 3 bases short and J 2 bases short, with 17 bases between. Germline V gene data show CDR1 as SGHDN and CDR2 as FVKESK. The CDR3 is 17 amino acids.

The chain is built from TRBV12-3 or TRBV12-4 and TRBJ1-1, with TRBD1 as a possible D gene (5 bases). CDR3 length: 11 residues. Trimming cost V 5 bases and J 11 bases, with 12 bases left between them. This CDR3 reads CASSPRVGAFF. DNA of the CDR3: TGTGCCAGCAGTCCCAGGGTGGGGGCTTTCTTT.

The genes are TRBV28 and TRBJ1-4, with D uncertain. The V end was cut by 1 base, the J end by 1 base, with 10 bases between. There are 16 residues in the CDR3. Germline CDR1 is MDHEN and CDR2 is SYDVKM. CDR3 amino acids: CASSLFGVGTNEKLFF. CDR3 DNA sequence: TGTGCCAGCAGTTTATTCGGGGTGGGAACTAATGAAAAACTGTTTTTT.

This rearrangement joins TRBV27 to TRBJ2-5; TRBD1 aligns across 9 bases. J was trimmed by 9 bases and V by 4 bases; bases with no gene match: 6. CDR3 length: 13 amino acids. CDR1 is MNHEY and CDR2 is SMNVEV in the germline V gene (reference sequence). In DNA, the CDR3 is TGTGCCAGCAGTTCCGGGACAGGGTTGGCCCAGTACTTC. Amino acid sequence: CASSSGTGLAQYF.

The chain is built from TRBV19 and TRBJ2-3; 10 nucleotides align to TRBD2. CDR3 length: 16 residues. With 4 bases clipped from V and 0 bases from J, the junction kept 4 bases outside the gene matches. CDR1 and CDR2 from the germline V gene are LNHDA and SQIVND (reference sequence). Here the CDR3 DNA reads TGTGCCAGTAGTAAGCTAGCGGGGGCCAGCACAGATACGCAGTATTTT. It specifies CASSKLAGASTDTQYF.

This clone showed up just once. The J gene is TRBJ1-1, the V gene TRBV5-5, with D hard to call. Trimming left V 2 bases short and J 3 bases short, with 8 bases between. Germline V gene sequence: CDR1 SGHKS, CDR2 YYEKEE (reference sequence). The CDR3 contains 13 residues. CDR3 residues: CASSFPGYTEAFF. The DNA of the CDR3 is TGTGCCAGCAGCTTTCCCGGTTACACTGAAGCTTTCTTT.

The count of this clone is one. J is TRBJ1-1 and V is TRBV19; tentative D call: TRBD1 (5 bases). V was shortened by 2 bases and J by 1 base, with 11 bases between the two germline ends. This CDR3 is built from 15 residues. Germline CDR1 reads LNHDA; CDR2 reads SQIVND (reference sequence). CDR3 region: CASSIMLGGNTEAFF. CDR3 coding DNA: TGTGCCAGTAGTATAATGCTGGGGGGGAACACTGAAGCTTTCTTT. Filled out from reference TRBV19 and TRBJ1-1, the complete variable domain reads DGGITQSPKYLFRKEGQNVTLSCEQNLNHDAMYWYRQDPGQGLRLIYYSQIVNDFQKGDIAEGYSVSREKKESFPLTVTSAQKNPTAFYLCASSIMLGGNTEAFFGQGTRLTVV.

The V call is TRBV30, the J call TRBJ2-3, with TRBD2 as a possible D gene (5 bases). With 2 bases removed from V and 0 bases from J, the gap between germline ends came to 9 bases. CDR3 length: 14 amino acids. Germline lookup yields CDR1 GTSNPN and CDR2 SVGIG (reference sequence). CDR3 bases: TGTGCCTGGAGTCGAGGGCTGAGCACAGATACGCAGTATTTT. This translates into CAWSRGLSTDTQYF.

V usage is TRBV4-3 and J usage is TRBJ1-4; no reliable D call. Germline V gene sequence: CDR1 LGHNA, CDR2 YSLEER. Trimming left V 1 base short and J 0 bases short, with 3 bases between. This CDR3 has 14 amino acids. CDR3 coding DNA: TGCGCCAGCAGCCAAGGAGCAACTAATGAAAAACTGTTTTTT. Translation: CASSQGATNEKLFF.

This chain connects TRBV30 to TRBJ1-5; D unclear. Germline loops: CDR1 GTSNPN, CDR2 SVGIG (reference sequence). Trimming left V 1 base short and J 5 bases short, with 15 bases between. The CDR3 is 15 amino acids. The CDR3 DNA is TGTGCCTGGAGTGGTGGGCTCCATCGCGATCAGCCCCAGCATTTT. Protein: CAWSGGLHRDQPQHF. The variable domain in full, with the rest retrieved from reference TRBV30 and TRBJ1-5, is SQTIHQWPATLVQPVGSPLSLECTVEGTSNPNLYWYRQAAGRGLQLLFYSVGIGQISSEVPQNLSASRPQDRQFILSSKKLLLSDSGFYLCAWSGGLHRDQPQHFGDGTRLSIL.

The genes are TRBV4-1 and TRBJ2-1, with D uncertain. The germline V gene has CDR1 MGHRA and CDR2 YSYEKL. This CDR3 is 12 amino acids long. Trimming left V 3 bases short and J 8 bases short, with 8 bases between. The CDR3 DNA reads TGCGCCAGCAGCCAGAAGTTAGATGAGCAGTTCTTC. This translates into CASSQKLDEQFF.

The CDR3 DNA reads as TGTGCCAGCAGCCGGGGGGGTACCACGAACACCGGGGAGCTGTTTTTT. Its translation is CASSRGGTTNTGELFF. The chain couples TRBV7-3 to TRBJ2-2, with 8 bases aligning to TRBD2. The CDR3 runs 16 residues. CDR1 and CDR2 from the germline V gene are SGHTA and FQGTGA. V was pared by 5 bases and J by 0 bases, with 5 bases of the junction left unmatched.

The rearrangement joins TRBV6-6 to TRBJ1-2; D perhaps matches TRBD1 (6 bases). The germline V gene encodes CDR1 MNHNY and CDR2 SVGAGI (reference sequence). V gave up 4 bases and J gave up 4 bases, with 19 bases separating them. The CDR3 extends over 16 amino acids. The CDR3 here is CASSLTNREYVYGYTF. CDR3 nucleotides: TGTGCCAGCAGTTTAACGAACAGGGAGTACGTCTATGGCTACACCTTC.